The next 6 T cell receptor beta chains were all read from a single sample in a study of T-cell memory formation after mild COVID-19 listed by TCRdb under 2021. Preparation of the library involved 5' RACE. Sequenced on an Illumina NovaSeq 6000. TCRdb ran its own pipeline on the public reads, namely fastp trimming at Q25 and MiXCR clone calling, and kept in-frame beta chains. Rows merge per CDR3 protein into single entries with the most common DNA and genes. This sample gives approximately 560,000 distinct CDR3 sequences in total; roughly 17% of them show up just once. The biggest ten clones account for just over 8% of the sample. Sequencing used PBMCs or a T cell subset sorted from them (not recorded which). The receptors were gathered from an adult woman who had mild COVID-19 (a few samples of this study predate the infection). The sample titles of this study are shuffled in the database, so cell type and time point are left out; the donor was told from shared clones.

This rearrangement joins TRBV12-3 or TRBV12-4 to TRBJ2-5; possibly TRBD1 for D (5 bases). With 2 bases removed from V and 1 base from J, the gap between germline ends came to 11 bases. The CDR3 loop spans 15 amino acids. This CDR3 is CASSLTPGPQETQYF. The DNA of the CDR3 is TGTGCCAGCAGTTTAACCCCAGGGCCCCAAGAGACCCAGTACTTC.

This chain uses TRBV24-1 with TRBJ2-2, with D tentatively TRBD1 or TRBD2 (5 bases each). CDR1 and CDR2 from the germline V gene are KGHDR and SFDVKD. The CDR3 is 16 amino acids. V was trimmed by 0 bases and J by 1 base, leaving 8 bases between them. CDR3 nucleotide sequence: TGTGCCACCAGTGATTTGGGGGGATTGAACACCGGGGAGCTGTTTTTT. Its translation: CATSDLGGLNTGELFF.

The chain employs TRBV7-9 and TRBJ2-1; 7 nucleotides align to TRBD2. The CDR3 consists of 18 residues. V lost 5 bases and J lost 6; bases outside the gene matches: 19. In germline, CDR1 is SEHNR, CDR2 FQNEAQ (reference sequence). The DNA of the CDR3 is TGTGCCAGCAGCCCTATTGCCGTCAACCTAGCGGCCCCCAATGAGCAGTTCTTC. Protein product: CASSPIAVNLAAPNEQFF.

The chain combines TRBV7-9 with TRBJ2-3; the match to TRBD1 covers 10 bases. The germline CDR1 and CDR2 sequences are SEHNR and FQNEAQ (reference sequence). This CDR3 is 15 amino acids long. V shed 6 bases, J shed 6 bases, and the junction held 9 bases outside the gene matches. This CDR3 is CASRPTGTGDDTQYF. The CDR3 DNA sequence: TGTGCCAGCAGACCTACCGGGACAGGGGACGATACGCAGTATTTT. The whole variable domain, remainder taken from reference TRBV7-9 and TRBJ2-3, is DTGVSQNPRHKITKRGQNVTFRCDPISEHNRLYWYRQTLGQGPEFLTYFQNEAQLEKSRLLSDRFSAERPKGSFSTLEIQRTEQGDSAMYLCASRPTGTGDDTQYFGPGTRLTVL.

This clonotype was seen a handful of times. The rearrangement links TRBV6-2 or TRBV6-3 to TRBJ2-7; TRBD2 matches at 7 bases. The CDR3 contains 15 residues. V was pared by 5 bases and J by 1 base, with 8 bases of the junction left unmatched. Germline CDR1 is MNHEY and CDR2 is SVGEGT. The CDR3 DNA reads TGTGCCAGCAGTGGCCGAATAGCGGGTTCCTACGAGCAGTACTTC. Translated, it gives CASSGRIAGSYEQYF.

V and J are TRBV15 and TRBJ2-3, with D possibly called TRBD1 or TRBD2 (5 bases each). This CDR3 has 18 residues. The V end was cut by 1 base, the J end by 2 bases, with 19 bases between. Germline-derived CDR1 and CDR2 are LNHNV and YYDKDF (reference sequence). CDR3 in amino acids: CATSRGQPRGINTDTQYF. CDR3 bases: TGTGCCACCAGCAGAGGACAGCCTCGGGGCATCAACACAGATACGCAGTATTTT.